Presented here are 5 T cell receptor beta chains from one specimen sequenced in a study of shared T cell receptors in the human thymus. The method was immunoSEQ multiplex PCR; TCRdb's version includes in-frame clones alone and lacks a portion of them. The data show 700,000 or so clones, 80% to 90% seen once. These data were likewise used in another study, on human thymus T cells.

The sample was thymocytes. The origin of the receptors is a girl in the first two years of life with a congenital heart defect.

The chain joins TRBV6-5 to TRBJ2-7; D is unclear. Germline CDR1 and CDR2: MNHEY and SVGAGI. The CDR3 extends over 14 amino acids. Trimming left V 0 bases short and J 0 bases short, with 6 bases between. In nucleotides, the CDR3 is TGTGCCAGCAGTTACTCGGCAGACTCCTACGAGCAGTACTTC. Residues: CASSYSADSYEQYF.

The chain combines TRBV23-1 with TRBJ2-7; 16 bases fit TRBD2. TRBV23-1 is an open reading frame whose function is uncertain. Losses at the gene ends were 3 bases for V and 3 bases for J; bases not matched to a gene: 5. The length of the CDR3 is 17 residues. CDR3 bases: TGCGCCAGCAGTCATCCGGGACTAGCGGGGGGGCGCTACGAGCAGTACTTC. Its translation: CASSHPGLAGGRYEQYF.

V gene TRBV11-2 combines with J gene TRBJ1-2; D is perhaps TRBD1 (6 bases). Germline CDR1 is SGHAT and CDR2 is FQNNGV. Trimming took off 5 bases at V and 3 bases at J, with 19 bases between the two ends. This CDR3 has 16 residues. The CDR3 coding sequence is TGTGCCAGCAGCCCCCTAAGTGGGACAAACCACTATGGCTACACCTTC. Translation gives CASSPLSGTNHYGYTF. Together with reference TRBV11-2 and TRBJ1-2, the CDR3 gives the full variable domain: EAGVAQSPRYKIIEKRQSVAFWCNPISGHATLYWYQQILGQGPKLLIQFQNNGVVDDSQLPKDRFSAERLKGVDSTLKIQPAKLEDSAVYLCASSPLSGTNHYGYTFGSGTRLTVV.

This clone was observed once. The V and J genes are TRBV27 and TRBJ2-5; a possible D gene is TRBD1 (7 bases). V gave up 5 bases and J gave up 5 bases, with 15 bases separating them. The CDR3 is 14 amino acids. Looked up from germline, CDR1 is MNHEY and CDR2 is SMNVEV (reference sequence). The CDR3, as DNA: TGTGCCAGCAGTCATCAACCAGGGGGGGAGACCCAGTACTTC. Protein product: CASSHQPGGETQYF.

This clone was counted once. The V and J genes are TRBV28 and TRBJ1-2; D gene unclear. The CDR3 runs to 14 residues. Trimming took 6 bases from V and 4 from J, leaving 15 bases between them. Germline-derived CDR1 and CDR2 are MDHEN and SYDVKM. The CDR3 region has the DNA TGTGCCAGCAGAAATAGCGGGCGTTTCTATGGCTACACCTTC. It translates to CASRNSGRFYGYTF.